This TCR beta chain was sequenced in a study of T-cell reconstitution after alpha-beta-depleted transplantation in children. Study-wide results and limits: Diversity of TCRbeta at day 60 was high in some patients, arising from surviving recipient T cells and thymic progenitors. It was newly produced T cells that mostly accounted for T-cell counts and diversity one year after transplant.

Molecular barcoding with unique molecular identifiers was used for the TCRbeta library. TCRdb analysed the PCR reads with MiXCR anew, one entry per CDR3 protein. The table records 200,000 or so distinct CDR3 sequences, approximately 6.8% of them present only once. There are 20 residues in the CDR3. The V gene end was trimmed by 0 bases and the J gene end by 11 bases; junction bases not matched to a gene: 23. The germline CDR1 and CDR2 sequences are LGHNA and YNFKEQ. This clonotype occurred many times. Its antigen is not known. The sample in question was PBMCs, obtained before TCRalphabeta/CD19-depleted stem cell transplant. The genes are TRBV4-2 and TRBJ2-3; TRBD1 matches at 10 bases. This receptor was taken from a girl under three years old with combined immunodeficiency, due to receive a stem cell transplant. The CDR3 sequence: CASSQDRTAVGTGVEWKQYF. DNA for the CDR3: TGTGCCAGCAGCCAAGATCGGACCGCGGTGGGGACAGGGGTGGAATGGAAGCAGTATTTT.